The next 30 T cell receptor beta chains were all read from a single sample in a study of blood T cells in healthy people across ages. Through a sample-barcoded 5' primer and a J-beta primer mix, a second PCR was run for about 6 to 12 cycles. From the 5' RACE reads, TCRdb called clonotypes with MiXCR, one entry per CDR3 protein. This sample yields about 540,000 distinct CDR3 sequences, of which less than 25% are seen a single time; 8.7% belongs to the top ten. These data also formed part of another study, on T cells of mothers and their children.

The sample was blood. These receptor sequences come from a boy under 18 in good health.

Note on this clonotype: Germline and junction disagree at one end, which may indicate a read error. The chain recombines TRBV6-1 with TRBJ2-7, with D maybe TRBD1 (5 bases). The germline gives CDR1 MNHNS, CDR2 SASEGT. The CDR3 loop spans 13 amino acids. CDR3 sequence: CAGSVRELREQYF. In nucleotides, the CDR3 is TGTGCCGGCAGTGTCAGGGAACTCCGCGAGCAGTACTTC.

CDR3 residues: CATSDYGTGGYNEQFF. The CDR3 DNA follows: TGTGCCACCAGTGACTACGGGACAGGGGGGTACAATGAGCAGTTCTTC. The chain uses TRBV24-1 and TRBJ2-1; 11 nucleotides match TRBD1. Losses at the gene ends were 4 bases for V and 4 bases for J; bases not matched to a gene: 5. This CDR3 comprises 16 residues. Germline V gene lookup returns CDR1 KGHDR and CDR2 SFDVKD.

This clonotype has a handful of counts. The CDR3 carries no conserved terminal phenylalanine or tryptophan, so it likely arises from a read error. This chain uses TRBV11-2 with TRBJ2-5; the match to TRBD2 covers 12 bases. Germline CDR1 reads SGHAT; CDR2 reads FQNNGV. With 7 bases clipped from V and 2 bases from J, the junction kept 2 bases outside the gene matches. CDR3 length equals 14 residues. CDR3 sequence reads: CASNLAGGQETQYS. DNA of the CDR3: TGTGCCAGCAACCTAGCGGGAGGGCAAGAGACCCAGTACTCC.

This clonotype was detected a few times. The chain recombines TRBV20-1 with TRBJ1-3, with TRBD1 as a possible D gene (5 bases). V lost 6 bases and J 4 bases, leaving 13 bases between the germline ends. The CDR3 loop spans 13 amino acids. Per the germline V gene, CDR1 is DFQATT and CDR2 is SNEGSKA (reference sequence). CDR3 sequence (DNA): TGCAGTGCCACCATCGGGGACGGAAACACCATATATTTT. Its protein is CSATIGDGNTIYF.

This clonotype has more than one count but fewer than ten. V is TRBV20-1 and J is TRBJ1-4; 8 nucleotides line up with TRBD1. Germline V gene lookup returns CDR1 DFQATT and CDR2 SNEGSKA (reference sequence). With V trimmed by 1 base and J by 4 bases, 8 bases remained unmatched. The CDR3 is 16 amino acids. CDR3 coding DNA: TGCAGTGCTAGAGTACCAGGGGGCGCGATTAATGAAAAACTGTTTTTT. Protein sequence: CSARVPGGAINEKLFF.

This clonotype appeared a few times. The chain is built from TRBV20-1 and TRBJ2-5; D is tentatively TRBD1 or TRBD2 (5 bases each). Germline-derived CDR1 and CDR2 are DFQATT and SNEGSKA (reference sequence). This CDR3 region has 13 residues. The V gene lost 2 bases and the J gene lost 4 bases, with 11 bases spanning the gap. DNA for the CDR3: TGCAGTGCTAGATTGGGGACGTTAGAGACCCAGTACTTC. Amino acid sequence: CSARLGTLETQYF.

The CDR3 spells CASSQVPRLAGGGDTQYF. CDR3 in DNA: TGCGCCAGCAGCCAAGTCCCCAGGCTAGCGGGGGGAGGGGATACGCAGTATTTT. The rearrangement links TRBV4-3 to TRBJ2-3; 11 bases match TRBD2. Germline CDR1 and CDR2: LGHNA and YSLEER. This CDR3 has 18 amino acids. Losses at the gene ends were 1 base for V and 6 bases for J; bases not matched to a gene: 12.

The chain employs TRBV29-1 and TRBJ1-1, with a tentative D call TRBD1 (5 bases). CDR3 size: 13 residues. Germline CDR1 is SQVTM and CDR2 is ANQGSEA. Trimming pared 1 base from V and 2 bases from J, leaving 8 bases between. The CDR3 region has the DNA TGCAGCGTTGAAGGGGGCTACAACACTGAAGCTTTCTTT. This translates into CSVEGGYNTEAFF.

The chain couples TRBV7-2 to TRBJ1-1, with D tentatively TRBD1 (6 bases). The CDR3 has 13 residues. V dropped 1 base and J dropped 8 bases, with 11 bases sitting between them. Germline V CDR1 and CDR2: SGHTA, FQGNSA. This CDR3 is CASSLGGGREAFF. The CDR3 DNA sequence: TGTGCCAGCAGCTTAGGAGGGGGTAGGGAAGCTTTCTTT.

With respect to this clonotype: Germline and junction disagree at one end, which may indicate a read error. The rearrangement links TRBV5-1 to TRBJ1-2; 8 bases agree with TRBD1. There are 14 residues in the CDR3. Germline V CDR1 and CDR2: SGHRS, YFSETQ. The DNA of the CDR3 is TGCGCCAGTAACGCAGGGGGCGCGAATCAAGGCTACTCCTTC. Protein: CASNAGGANQGYSF.

This clonotype has a handful of counts. V usage is TRBV4-1 and J usage is TRBJ2-1; unclear D gene. This CDR3 region has 16 residues. The germline gives CDR1 MGHRA, CDR2 YSYEKL. Trimming left V 4 bases short and J 1 base short, with 14 bases between. CDR3 loop: CASSPEAGASYNEQFF. CDR3 sequence (DNA): TGCGCCAGCAGCCCGGAAGCAGGAGCTTCCTACAATGAGCAGTTCTTC.

The CDR3 is CSARPPGGQLYGYTF. The CDR3 bases are TGCAGTGCTAGACCGCCGGGAGGGCAGCTCTATGGCTACACCTTC. The chain joins TRBV20-1 to TRBJ1-2; no definite D call. Germline values: CDR1 DFQATT, CDR2 SNEGSKA (reference sequence). The CDR3 is 15 amino acids. The V end was cut by 2 bases, the J end by 4 bases, with 17 bases between.

The count of this clonotype is one. The chain is built from TRBV27 and TRBJ2-1, with 8 bases identical to TRBD2. Germline values: CDR1 MNHEY, CDR2 SMNVEV (reference sequence). The CDR3 is 17 amino acids. V lost 4 bases and J lost 7; bases outside the gene matches: 15. This CDR3 is CASSSNGGDPVPNEQFF. The CDR3 nucleotides are TGTGCCAGCAGTTCCAACGGGGGGGACCCCGTCCCAAATGAGCAGTTCTTC.

The rearrangement links TRBV18 to TRBJ1-5; D might be TRBD1 (6 bases). Germline V gene data show CDR1 as KGHSH and CDR2 as LQKENI. Trimming took off 3 bases at V and 2 bases at J, with 14 bases between the two ends. The CDR3 extends over 16 amino acids. The CDR3 region has the DNA TGTGCCAGCTCACCCAGGGGCAGAGATGGCAATCAGCCCCAGCATTTT. Translating it yields CASSPRGRDGNQPQHF. Full variable domain (remainder filled in from reference TRBV18 and TRBJ1-5): NAGVMQNPRHLVRRRGQEARLRCSPMKGHSHVYWYRQLPEEGLKFMVYLQKENIIDESGMPKERFSAEFPKEGPSILRIQQVVRGDSAAYFCASSPRGRDGNQPQHFGDGTRLSIL.

The chain couples TRBV7-9 to TRBJ1-1, with no clear D. V was trimmed by 3 bases and J by 0 bases, leaving 8 bases between them. CDR1 and CDR2 from the germline V gene are SEHNR and FQNEAQ (reference sequence). This CDR3 has 14 residues. CDR3 bases: TGTGCCAGCAGCTTCGTAGAACTGAACACTGAAGCTTTCTTT. Translation gives CASSFVELNTEAFF.

This clonotype appeared a few times. The chain couples TRBV7-6 to TRBJ2-2; TRBD1 might be the D (6 bases). The CDR3 is 14 residues long. Trimming stripped 2 bases from V and 6 bases from J, with 10 bases between. Per germline, CDR1 SGHVS and CDR2 FNYEAQ. CDR3 sequence (DNA): TGTGCCAGCAGCTTACTTCCAGGGGCCGGGGAGCTGTTTTTT. The encoded protein is CASSLLPGAGELFF.

This sequence joins TRBV11-3 and TRBJ1-2; no firm D call. The CDR3 consists of 13 residues. Germline V lookup: CDR1 SGHNT, CDR2 YENEEA. Trimming removed 5 bases at V and 6 bases at J, with 13 bases between. This CDR3 reads CASSLRDKDGYTF. Here the CDR3 DNA reads TGTGCCAGCAGCCTCCGAGATAAAGATGGCTACACCTTC.

This chain uses TRBV7-2 with TRBJ1-2, with D possibly TRBD1 on 5 matching bases. CDR1 and CDR2 (germline): SGHTA, FQGNSA. This CDR3 is built from 15 residues. V shed 4 bases and J shed 3 bases, with 15 bases lying between them. The CDR3 protein is CASSSRLGPDYGYTF. The CDR3 DNA sequence: TGTGCCAGCAGCTCCCGTTTGGGGCCCGACTATGGCTACACCTTC.

The chain combines TRBV12-3 or TRBV12-4 with TRBJ1-1; TRBD1 matches at 8 bases. J lost 1 base, V lost 4 bases, and 5 bases had no gene match. This CDR3 contains 15 residues. CDR3 DNA: TGTGCCAGCAGTTCGACAGGGGTTGGGAACACTGAAGCTTTCTTT. Translation gives CASSSTGVGNTEAFF.

This clonotype was seen more than once but under ten times. V is TRBV7-8 and J is TRBJ2-5; TRBD2 agrees at 8 bases. The J call may be faulty, since TRBJ2-1 better matches the DNA end. This CDR3 has 16 amino acids. CDR1 is SGHVS, CDR2 FQNEAQ, per germline. The CDR3 sequence: CASSAGGGGPQNEQFF. The CDR3 DNA is TGTGCCAGCAGCGCCGGGGGGGGAGGGCCTCAGAATGAGCAGTTCTTC.

The V gene is TRBV28, the J gene TRBJ2-7; no firm D call. The V end was cut by 3 bases, the J end by 9 bases, with 6 bases between. The length of the CDR3 is 10 residues. Germline V gene lookup returns CDR1 MDHEN and CDR2 SYDVKM. The CDR3 DNA reads as TGTGCCAGCAGTTTCGACGCGCAGTACTTC. Translation gives CASSFDAQYF.

The chain combines TRBV20-1 with TRBJ2-1, with 11 bases identical to TRBD2. V was clipped by 5 bases and J by 0 bases; unmatched bases: 6. CDR1 and CDR2 (germline): DFQATT, SNEGSKA (reference sequence). The CDR3 spans 16 residues. CDR3 amino acids: CSALPGLAASYNEQFF. The CDR3, as DNA: TGCAGTGCTCTCCCGGGACTAGCGGCCTCCTACAATGAGCAGTTCTTC.

This clonotype has more than one count but fewer than ten. V and J are TRBV7-9 and TRBJ2-1; D unresolved. CDR1 SEHNR and CDR2 FQNEAQ come from the germline V gene (reference sequence). This CDR3 spans 14 amino acids. V was shortened by 4 bases and J by 5 bases, with 12 bases between the two germline ends. The CDR3 region has the DNA TGTGCCAGCAGCTGGGAAGGGCCCCACAATGAGCAGTTCTTC. This encodes CASSWEGPHNEQFF.

This sequence joins TRBV6-2 or TRBV6-3 and TRBJ2-1; no firm D call. The CDR3 extends over 13 amino acids. V gave up 4 bases and J gave up 7 bases, with 11 bases separating them. The germline gives CDR1 MNHEY, CDR2 SVGEGT. In nucleotides, the CDR3 is TGTGCCAGCAGTTTGGGCCCCGTAAATGAGCAGTTCTTC. It codes for CASSLGPVNEQFF.

This chain joins TRBV7-8 and TRBJ2-7; 10 bases agree with TRBD2. The CDR3 has 14 amino acids. The germline V gene encodes CDR1 SGHVS and CDR2 FQNEAQ. The V and J ends lost 3 bases and 6 bases, in that order; junction bases with no gene match: 5. The chain's CDR3 is CASSFSSGSGEQYF. For the CDR3, the DNA is TGTGCCAGCAGCTTCTCTAGCGGGAGCGGCGAGCAGTACTTC.

This clonotype has just a few counts. This rearrangement joins TRBV3-1 to TRBJ2-3, with 7 bases identical to TRBD2. The CDR3 has 18 residues. CDR1 is LGHDT and CDR2 is YNNKEL in the germline V gene (reference sequence). The trim removed 0 bases at V and 6 bases at J, leaving 15 bases unmatched. CDR3 nucleotide sequence: TGTGCCAGCAGCCAAGATTGGTCGGCTAGCGGCCTGGTGGATACGCAGTATTTT. This encodes CASSQDWSASGLVDTQYF.

The table lists this clonotype with a few counts. The rearrangement joins TRBV12-3 or TRBV12-4 to TRBJ1-2; TRBD1 aligns across 7 bases. Germline trimming cut 3 bases from V and 4 bases from J; bases unmatched to any gene: 8. This CDR3 region has 15 residues. The CDR3 DNA sequence: TGTGCCAGCAGTTTCGGCAGGGGGTACAGCTATGGCTACACCTTC. Amino acids: CASSFGRGYSYGYTF.

The chain carries TRBV6-2 or TRBV6-3 and TRBJ2-3; maybe TRBD2 (5 bases). The CDR3 covers 12 residues. Trimming took 6 bases from V and 3 from J, leaving 7 bases between them. Per the germline V gene, CDR1 is MNHEY and CDR2 is SVGEGT. In DNA, the CDR3 is TGTGCCAGCAGACGAGGGACAGATACGCAGTATTTT. It is translated as CASRRGTDTQYF.

The CDR3 DNA reads as TGTGCCAGCAGTTTAATCAGCCAGACAGAGAACATTCAGTACTTC. The encoded protein is CASSLISQTENIQYF. The chain uses TRBV27 and TRBJ2-4, with D perhaps matching TRBD1 (5 bases). The CDR3 totals 15 residues. V lost 2 bases and J lost 7, with 15 bases in between. Germline CDR1 MNHEY, CDR2 SMNVEV (reference sequence).

This clonotype has more than one count but fewer than ten. CDR3 protein: CASSQAVDRDGDEAQYF. CDR3 DNA sequence: TGCGCCAGCAGCCAAGCAGTGGACAGGGACGGGGACGAGGCCCAGTACTTC. This chain joins TRBV4-3 and TRBJ2-5; TRBD1 matches at 8 bases. Germline loops: CDR1 LGHNA, CDR2 YSLEER. V dropped 1 base and J dropped 9; count of bases not matched to a gene: 16. CDR3 length: 17 residues.